This T cell receptor beta chain is drawn from a study of blood T cell repertoires in COVID-19. The CDR3 consists of 16 residues. Recovered participants had two consecutive negative NP/OP PCR tests, healthcare professional clearance, or symptom resolution. Only in-frame clones appear in the TCRdb table, and some are missing; sequencing was by immunoSEQ multiplex PCR. Among about 430,000 clones listed, 80% to 90% were seen once. This sequence was found in a man aged 25 to 45 who had recovered from COVID-19. This rearrangement joins TRBV7-5 to TRBJ1-5; the DNA was not used to check the table's D call, TRBD1. TRBV7-5 is a pseudogene locus. Sequencing was done on a sample of PBMCs or T cells enriched from blood (not recorded which). CDR3 nucleotide sequence: TGTGTCAGAAGCCCCGGGACAGGGGACCCGAGGATGCCCCAGCATTTT. Protein product: CVRSPGTGDPRMPQHF.